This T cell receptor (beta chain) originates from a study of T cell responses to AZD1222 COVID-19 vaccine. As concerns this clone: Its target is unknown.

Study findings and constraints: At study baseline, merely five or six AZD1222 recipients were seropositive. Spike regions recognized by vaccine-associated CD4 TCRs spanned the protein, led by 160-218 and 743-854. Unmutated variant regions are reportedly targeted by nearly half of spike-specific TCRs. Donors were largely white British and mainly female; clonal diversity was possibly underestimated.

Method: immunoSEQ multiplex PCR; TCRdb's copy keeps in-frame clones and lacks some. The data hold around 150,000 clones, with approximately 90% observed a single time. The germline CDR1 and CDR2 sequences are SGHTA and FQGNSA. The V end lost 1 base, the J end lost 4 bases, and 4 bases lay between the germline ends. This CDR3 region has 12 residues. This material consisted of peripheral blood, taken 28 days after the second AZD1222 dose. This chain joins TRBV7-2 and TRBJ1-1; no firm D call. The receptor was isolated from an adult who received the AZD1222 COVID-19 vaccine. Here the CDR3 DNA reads TGTGCCAGCAGCTTAGGCTCCACTGAAGCTTTCTTT. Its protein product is CASSLGSTEAFF.